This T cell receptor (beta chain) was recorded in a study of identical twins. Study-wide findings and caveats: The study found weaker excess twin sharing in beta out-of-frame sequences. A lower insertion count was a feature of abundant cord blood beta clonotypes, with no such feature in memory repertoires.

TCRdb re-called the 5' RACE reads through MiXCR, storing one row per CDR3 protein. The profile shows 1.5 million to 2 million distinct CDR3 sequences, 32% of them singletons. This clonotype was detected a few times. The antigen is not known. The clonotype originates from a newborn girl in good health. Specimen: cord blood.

CDR3 coding DNA: TGCAGTGCTAGGAACAGGGGGAACTATGGCTACACCTTC. Translating gives CSARNRGNYGYTF. The V call is TRBV20-1, the J call TRBJ1-2, with 8 bases identical to TRBD1. Germline CDR1 reads DFQATT; CDR2 reads SNEGSKA (reference sequence). The length of the CDR3 is 13 residues. Trimming took 3 bases from V and 2 from J; bases not matched to a gene: 2.